The 29 T cell receptor beta chains below were found in one sample sequenced in a study of T cells after yellow fever vaccination. Each CDR3 protein is one row after TCRdb ran MiXCR on the 5' RACE reads. The profile shows 450,000 to 550,000 distinct CDR3 sequences, less than 25% of them singletons. The sequencing here drew on PBMCs, taken roughly 20 days after the first yellow fever vaccination. These receptors were obtained from a young man who received the YFV17D yellow fever vaccine.

This clonotype turned up a few times. This sequence joins TRBV7-8 and TRBJ1-1; D remains unclear. The CDR3 runs 12 residues. Trimming cost V 6 bases and J 3 bases, with 8 bases left between them. CDR1 and CDR2 from the germline V gene are SGHVS and FQNEAQ. CDR3: CASRREDTEAFF. The CDR3 coding sequence is TGTGCCAGCAGACGTGAGGACACTGAAGCTTTCTTT. The full variable domain, completed using reference TRBV7-8 and TRBJ1-1, is GAGVSQSPRYKVAKRGQDVALRCDPISGHVSLFWYQQALGQGPEFLTYFQNEAQLDKSGLPSDRFFAERPEGSVSTLKIQRTQQEDSAVYLCASRREDTEAFFGQGTRLTVV.

This clonotype came up many times. The chain recombines TRBV28 with TRBJ1-1; maybe TRBD1 (5 bases). Germline values: CDR1 MDHEN, CDR2 SYDVKM. CDR3 length equals 16 residues. Trimming shortened V by 5 bases and J by 0 bases, and 16 bases separated the two germline ends. The CDR3 protein is CASSPIMGGMNTEAFF. The CDR3 DNA reads as TGTGCCAGCAGTCCCATAATGGGGGGGATGAACACTGAAGCTTTCTTT.

This clonotype came up many times. The V and J genes are TRBV28 and TRBJ2-4; tentative D call: TRBD2 (5 bases). CDR3 length: 13 residues. V lost 4 bases and J 2 bases, leaving 6 bases between the germline ends. The germline gives CDR1 MDHEN, CDR2 SYDVKM. This chain's CDR3 is CASSSGTKNIQYF. In DNA form, the CDR3 reads TGTGCCAGCAGTTCCGGGACCAAAAACATTCAGTACTTC.

This clonotype was observed many times. This chain links TRBV5-1 with TRBJ1-5; D ambiguous. CDR1 and CDR2 (germline): SGHRS, YFSETQ. The CDR3 length is 14 residues. V was clipped by 0 bases and J by 6 bases, with 10 bases between them. The CDR3 reads CASSLAEGGQPQHF. In DNA, the CDR3 is TGCGCCAGCAGCTTGGCCGAGGGTGGTCAGCCCCAGCATTTT.

This clonotype was observed a few times. The chain links TRBV28 to TRBJ2-5; 10 bases fit TRBD1. With 6 bases clipped from V and 3 bases from J, the junction kept 7 bases outside the gene matches. CDR1 is MDHEN and CDR2 is SYDVKM in the germline V gene. The CDR3 consists of 15 residues. The CDR3 sequence is CASRGGGTGEETQYF. CDR3 DNA: TGTGCCAGCAGGGGCGGCGGGACAGGGGAAGAGACCCAGTACTTC.

The V and J genes are TRBV4-3 and TRBJ2-3; the match to TRBD2 covers 7 bases. The germline V gene encodes CDR1 LGHNA and CDR2 YSLEER. The V segment lost 1 base and the J segment 6 bases; nucleotides outside the gene matches: 10. The CDR3 is 16 residues long. The CDR3 is CASSQGATGGGDTQYF. The CDR3 bases are TGCGCCAGCAGCCAAGGGGCGACTGGCGGGGGTGATACGCAGTATTTT.

There are many counts of this clonotype. V is TRBV12-3 or TRBV12-4 and J is TRBJ2-2; D unclear. CDR3 length equals 15 residues. The V gene lost 2 bases and the J gene lost 4 bases, with 11 bases spanning the gap. Written as DNA, the CDR3 is TGTGCCAGCAGTTTAAACAGCCGGAGCACCGGGGAGCTGTTTTTT. Encoded protein: CASSLNSRSTGELFF.

This chain uses TRBV25-1 with TRBJ2-1; no reliable D call. There are 11 residues in the CDR3. Germline V gene data show CDR1 as MGHDK and CDR2 as SYGVNS. V lost 6 bases to trimming and J lost 5 bases, with 5 bases between them. CDR3 nucleotide sequence: TGTGCCAGCAGAAGGAACAATGAGCAGTTCTTC. Protein: CASRRNNEQFF.

This clonotype was seen many times. The chain has TRBV7-9 and TRBJ2-3; TRBD2 aligns across 9 bases. The V gene's germline CDR1 is SEHNR and CDR2 FQNEAQ (reference sequence). This CDR3 has 16 residues. Trimming at V came to 1 base and at J to 1 base, leaving 3 bases not matched to a gene. Here the CDR3 DNA reads TGTGCCAGCAGCTTAGATCTAGCGGGGCGCACAGATACGCAGTATTTT. Its protein product is CASSLDLAGRTDTQYF.

V is TRBV6-5 and J is TRBJ1-1, with D perhaps matching TRBD1 (5 bases). Trimming shortened V by 0 bases and J by 1 base, and 15 bases separated the two germline ends. Germline V gene data show CDR1 as MNHEY and CDR2 as SVGAGI. The CDR3 consists of 17 residues. The DNA of the CDR3 is TGTGCCAGCAGTTACTCGTGGGACGGATTTTGGAACACTGAAGCTTTCTTT. Its protein is CASSYSWDGFWNTEAFF.

The chain joins TRBV15 to TRBJ1-1; D possibly corresponds to TRBD1 (5 bases). Germline V gene sequence: CDR1 LNHNV, CDR2 YYDKDF (reference sequence). The CDR3 loop spans 15 amino acids. V was trimmed by 7 bases and J by 1 base, leaving 16 bases between them. The CDR3 region has the DNA TGTGCCACCATCGGAGGAAGGGGCTCGAACACTGAAGCTTTCTTT. Translated: CATIGGRGSNTEAFF.

This CDR3 is CASSLASLAGGLIGELFF. CDR3 DNA: TGTGCCAGCAGCTTAGCGAGTCTAGCGGGGGGGCTTATCGGGGAGCTGTTTTTT. V usage is TRBV7-8 and J usage is TRBJ2-2, with TRBD2 identical over 12 bases. This CDR3 comprises 18 residues. V lost 0 bases and J lost 7; bases outside the gene matches: 9. Germline assignment: CDR1 SGHVS and CDR2 FQNEAQ.

The chain joins TRBV20-1 to TRBJ1-4, with D perhaps matching TRBD1 (5 bases). The CDR3 totals 13 residues. Per the germline V gene, CDR1 is DFQATT and CDR2 is SNEGSKA (reference sequence). The CDR3 coding sequence is TGCACTGCCTGGCAGAGGGGATATGAAAAACTGTTTTTT. Amino acids: CTAWQRGYEKLFF.

There are many counts of this clonotype. This chain joins TRBV11-2 and TRBJ2-6; D uncertain. The CDR3 contains 16 residues. Germline V gives CDR1 SGHAT, CDR2 FQNNGV. V was cut by 0 bases and J by 0 bases, with 6 bases left in between. The DNA of the CDR3 is TGTGCCAGCAGCTTAGATGTCAGCTCTGGGGCCAACGTCCTGACTTTC. This codes for CASSLDVSSGANVLTF.

The rearrangement links TRBV21-1 to TRBJ2-7; whether TRBD1, the table's D call, matches the DNA was not checked. TRBV21-1 is a pseudogene segment. The CDR3 extends over 19 amino acids. This chain's CDR3 is CASSSRDRQSYFLSYEQYF. Written as DNA, the CDR3 is TGTGCCAGCAGCAGCCGGGACAGGCAATCCTATTTCCTCTCCTACGAGCAGTACTTC.

This rearrangement joins TRBV30 to TRBJ1-1; D call uncertain. CDR3 length: 11 amino acids. From germline, CDR1 is GTSNPN and CDR2 SVGIG (reference sequence). V lost 5 bases to trimming and J lost 2 bases, with 6 bases between them. The CDR3 DNA follows: TGTGCCTGGGGGATAAACACTGAAGCTTTCTTT. It is translated as CAWGINTEAFF.

This clonotype was observed a few times. V and J are TRBV20-1 and TRBJ2-1; D unresolved. V lost 4 bases and J lost 9, with 19 bases in between. Per germline, CDR1 DFQATT and CDR2 SNEGSKA (reference sequence). The CDR3 loop spans 14 amino acids. CDR3 DNA sequence: TGCAGTGCTACCATGGGCGCCGGAGAGGTTGAGCAGTTCTTC. This codes for CSATMGAGEVEQFF.

This clonotype was seen more than once but under ten times. The rearrangement uses TRBV27 and TRBJ2-5, with a tentative D call TRBD2 (6 bases). This CDR3 spans 14 amino acids. CDR1 MNHEY and CDR2 SMNVEV come from the germline V gene (reference sequence). V dropped 6 bases and J dropped 5 bases, with 16 bases sitting between them. The CDR3 loop is CASRGSGFRETQYF. CDR3 nucleotides: TGTGCCAGCAGAGGTAGCGGATTTCGGGAGACCCAGTACTTC.

This clonotype was counted only a few times. This chain links TRBV24-1 with TRBJ2-5, with 14 bases that match TRBD2. Germline V gene lookup returns CDR1 KGHDR and CDR2 SFDVKD. J lost 4 bases, V lost 2 bases, and 8 bases had no gene match. This CDR3 is 18 amino acids long. The CDR3 spells CATSDWGTSGGNRETQYF. As DNA, the CDR3 is TGTGCCACCAGTGATTGGGGGACTAGCGGGGGAAATAGAGAGACCCAGTACTTC.

This clonotype appeared many times. V is TRBV25-1 and J is TRBJ1-5; D possibly corresponds to TRBD1 (5 bases). Per germline, CDR1 MGHDK and CDR2 SYGVNS. Trimming pared 7 bases from V and 2 bases from J, leaving 15 bases between. The CDR3 spans 15 residues. The CDR3 nucleotides read TGTGCCAGCACCGGAGAAAGGGGAGGCAATCAGCCCCAGCATTTT. Translated, it gives CASTGERGGNQPQHF.

The chain carries TRBV6-5 and TRBJ1-3; no reliable D call. The CDR3 spans 14 residues. Trimming removed 3 bases at V and 4 bases at J, with 10 bases between. Germline CDR1 and CDR2: MNHEY and SVGAGI. CDR3: CASSYSVVGNTIYF. CDR3 bases: TGTGCCAGCAGTTATTCGGTAGTCGGAAACACCATATATTTT.

This clonotype turned up a few times. The chain combines TRBV20-1 with TRBJ2-1; the D gene is possibly TRBD1 (6 bases). Per the germline V gene, CDR1 is DFQATT and CDR2 is SNEGSKA (reference sequence). Trimming left V 0 bases short and J 11 bases short, with 17 bases between. The CDR3 is 14 amino acids. For the CDR3, the DNA is TGCAGTGCTAGAGACAGGGGAGCGGTTAATCAGCAGTTCTTC. It specifies CSARDRGAVNQQFF.

This clonotype occurred a few times. V usage is TRBV6-2 or TRBV6-3 and J usage is TRBJ2-1, with 7 bases lining up with TRBD2. Per the germline V gene, CDR1 is MNHEY and CDR2 is SVGEGT. The CDR3 is 15 residues long. V shed 8 bases, J shed 3 bases, and the junction held 10 bases outside the gene matches. Here the CDR3 DNA reads TGTGCCAGCGCTCGAAGTGGCGGGGGCTACAATGAGCAGTTCTTC. Protein sequence: CASARSGGGYNEQFF.

The chain is built from TRBV5-5 and TRBJ1-6, with unresolved D. Germline assignment: CDR1 SGHKS and CDR2 YYEKEE (reference sequence). This CDR3 is built from 15 residues. Trimming left V 1 base short and J 7 bases short, with 12 bases between. CDR3 region: CASSLSWAPNSPLHF. CDR3 bases: TGTGCCAGCAGCTTGTCGTGGGCCCCGAATTCACCCCTCCACTTT.

This clonotype turned up a few times. The rearrangement uses TRBV2 and TRBJ2-6; no definite D call. CDR3 size: 15 residues. V lost 1 base, J lost 3 bases, and 7 bases lay in between. Germline CDR1 SNHLY, CDR2 FYNNEI. The CDR3: CASSEGWSGANVLTF. The CDR3 DNA reads as TGTGCCAGCAGTGAAGGTTGGAGTGGGGCCAACGTCCTGACTTTC.

In this sample, this clonotype turned up a few times. The chain combines TRBV2 with TRBJ2-5, with 12 nucleotides matching TRBD2. Germline CDR1 SNHLY, CDR2 FYNNEI. The CDR3 runs to 15 residues. The V segment lost 6 bases and the J segment 2 bases; nucleotides outside the gene matches: 4. CDR3 loop: CASSGTSGGQETQYF. The DNA for the CDR3 is TGTGCCAGCAGCGGCACTAGCGGGGGGCAAGAGACCCAGTACTTC. The full variable domain, completed using reference TRBV2 and TRBJ2-5, is EPEVTQTPSHQVTQMGQEVILRCVPISNHLYFYWYRQILGQKVEFLVSFYNNEISEKSEIFDDQFSVERPDGSNFTLKIRSTKLEDSAMYFCASSGTSGGQETQYFGPGTRLLVL.

The chain has TRBV12-3 or TRBV12-4 and TRBJ1-6; D gene unclear. This CDR3 comprises 13 residues. V lost 4 bases and J 11 bases, leaving 12 bases between the germline ends. The CDR3 loop reads CASSSPPPAPLHF. The CDR3 DNA follows: TGTGCCAGCAGTTCGCCACCCCCGGCACCCCTCCACTTT.

The CDR3 DNA is TGTGCCAGCAGTTACCCCAGCGGGGGGGCCAATGAGCAGTTCTTC. Amino acids: CASSYPSGGANEQFF. The chain carries TRBV6-5 and TRBJ2-1; TRBD2 aligns across 10 bases. CDR1 and CDR2 (germline): MNHEY, SVGAGI. V lost 2 bases and J lost 6; bases outside the gene matches: 4. The CDR3 is 15 amino acids.

The chain employs TRBV15 and TRBJ2-1; no clear D gene. V was trimmed by 6 bases and J by 5 bases, leaving 17 bases between them. The CDR3 sequence is 15 residues long. Germline loops: CDR1 LNHNV, CDR2 YYDKDF (reference sequence). The CDR3 loop reads CATRDRVIRDNEQFF. The DNA of the CDR3 is TGTGCCACCAGAGATAGGGTAATTAGGGACAATGAGCAGTTCTTC.